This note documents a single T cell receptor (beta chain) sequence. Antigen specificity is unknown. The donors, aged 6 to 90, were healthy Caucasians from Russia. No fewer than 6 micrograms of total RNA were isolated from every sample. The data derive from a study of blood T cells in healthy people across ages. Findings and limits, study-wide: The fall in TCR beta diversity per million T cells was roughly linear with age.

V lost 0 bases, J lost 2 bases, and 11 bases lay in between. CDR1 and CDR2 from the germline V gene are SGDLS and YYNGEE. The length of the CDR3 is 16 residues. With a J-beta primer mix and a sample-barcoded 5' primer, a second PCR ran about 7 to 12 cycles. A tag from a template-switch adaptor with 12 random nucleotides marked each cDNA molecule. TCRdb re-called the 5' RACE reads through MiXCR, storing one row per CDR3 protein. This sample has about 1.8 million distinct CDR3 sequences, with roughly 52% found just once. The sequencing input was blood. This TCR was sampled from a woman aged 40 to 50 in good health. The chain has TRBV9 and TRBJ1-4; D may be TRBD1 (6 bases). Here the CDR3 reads CASSVEGTTTNEKLFF. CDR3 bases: TGTGCCAGCAGCGTAGAAGGGACAACTACTAATGAAAAACTGTTTTTT.